Sequencing of this TCR beta chain was carried out in a study of blood T cells in healthy people across ages. Using a J-beta primer mix together with a sample-barcoded 5' primer, a second PCR was run for roughly 7 to 11 cycles. TCRdb used MiXCR to reprocess the 5' RACE reads, holding one entry per CDR3 protein. The sample holds 700,000 to 850,000 distinct CDR3 sequences; 35% to 40% are singletons and the top ten take approximately 12%. V was pared by 6 bases and J by 2 bases, with 11 bases between. The CDR3 loop spans 13 amino acids. CDR1 SGHRS and CDR2 YFSETQ come from the germline V gene. The sequence was collected from a man aged 18 to 30 in good health. The source material was blood. The V and J genes are TRBV5-1 and TRBJ1-1; the D gene is possibly TRBD1 (5 bases). The CDR3 spells CASKQAINTEAFF. The CDR3 DNA reads as TGCGCCAGCAAACAGGCTATCAACACTGAAGCTTTCTTT.